This TCR beta chain stems from a study of T cells in Graves' hyperthyroidism and ophthalmopathy. Study-level findings and limits: Most clonotypes expanded in the thyroid (above 0.001) were also present in blood.

This clonotype was found many times. Antigen: not known. V lost 3 bases to trimming and J lost 2 bases, with 8 bases between them. The germline V gene has CDR1 KGHSH and CDR2 LQKENI. This CDR3 has 14 residues. PBMCs were collected from an approximately 9.5 ml volume of fresh peripheral blood. From RNA transcripts, TCR beta CDR3 regions were amplified. The HTBI set primed first-round TCR CDR3 RT-PCR. TCRdb reprocessed the multiplex PCR reads with MiXCR, giving one entry per CDR3 protein. The sample carries some 360,000 distinct CDR3 sequences, around 14% recorded once. The chain uses TRBV18 and TRBJ1-3; D unclear. The sequenced sample consisted of blood. The receptor was derived from an older woman with Graves' hyperthyroidism. The CDR3 nucleotides read TGTGCCAGCTCACCCCCCGCGACTGGAAACACCATATATTTT. Protein product: CASSPPATGNTIYF.